The 17 T cell receptor beta chains below all came from one sample that was sequenced in a study of beta chain features in type 1 diabetes. Findings and caveats of the study: Shortening of TCRB CDR3s, moderate but significant, appeared in all four CD4+ subsets of Type 1 diabetes patients.

These receptors' antigens are unknown. Reverse transcribing all isolated RNA meant expressed TCRB transcripts were sequenced. Repertoires were generated with immunoSEQ multiplex PCR, while TCRdb's copy carries only in-frame clones and drops some. The repertoire holds 600,000 or so clones, with over 11% as singletons. The sequencing sample was made of naive CD4+ T cells from blood. The receptors here all came from a man aged 18 to 29 with type 1 diabetes.

The gene calls are TRBV7-2 and TRBJ1-1; TRBD1 matches at 7 bases. Germline CDR1 reads SGHTA; CDR2 reads FQGNSA. The CDR3 sequence is 16 residues long. V dropped 0 bases and J dropped 5; count of bases not matched to a gene: 9. The chain's CDR3 is CASSLALDRVRTEAFF. As DNA, the CDR3 is TGTGCCAGCAGCTTAGCCCTCGACAGGGTACGAACTGAAGCTTTCTTT.

The chain recombines TRBV5-5 with TRBJ2-1; tentative D call: TRBD2 (6 bases). From germline, CDR1 is SGHKS and CDR2 YYEKEE (reference sequence). This CDR3 contains 15 residues. Trimming took 3 bases from V and 0 from J, leaving 10 bases between them. CDR3 DNA: TGTGCCAGCAGCTCGGACTACAGCTCCTACAATGAGCAGTTCTTC. Its translation is CASSSDYSSYNEQFF.

This clone was picked up a small number of times. The rearrangement uses TRBV5-4 and TRBJ1-3; D not certain. The CDR3 loop spans 15 amino acids. The V end was cut by 1 base, the J end by 1 base, with 9 bases between. The germline gives CDR1 SGHNT, CDR2 YYREEE (reference sequence). DNA of the CDR3: TGTGCCAGCAGCTTGATCTCCCAGTCTGGAAACACCATATATTTT. Its protein is CASSLISQSGNTIYF.

The chain carries TRBV19 and TRBJ1-2; D gene uncertain. CDR3 length: 12 residues. V was pared by 10 bases and J by 4 bases, with 13 bases between. Per germline, CDR1 LNHDA and CDR2 SQIVND (reference sequence). CDR3 sequence (DNA): TGTGCCATCCTTAGCGAATTCTATGGCTACACCTTC. It specifies CAILSEFYGYTF.

In this sample, this clone turned up a few times. The V gene is TRBV14, the J gene TRBJ2-7; weak D call: TRBD2 (6 bases). CDR1 and CDR2 from the germline V gene are SGHDN and FVKESK. The CDR3 is 14 amino acids. With 4 bases removed from V and 2 bases from J, the gap between germline ends came to 12 bases. The DNA for the CDR3 is TGTGCCAGCAGCCTCACCGGACTACCCTACGAGCAGTACTTC. This codes for CASSLTGLPYEQYF.

This clone was observed a handful of times. This chain uses TRBV5-1 with TRBJ2-7; D gene ambiguous. Trimming stripped 4 bases from V and 3 bases from J, with 8 bases between. Germline assignment: CDR1 SGHRS and CDR2 YFSETQ. The CDR3 has 12 residues. DNA for the CDR3: TGCGCCAGCAGCCCGGCAAGCTACGAGCAGTACTTC. It encodes CASSPASYEQYF.

The chain links TRBV5-1 to TRBJ2-5; 7 nucleotides agree with TRBD2. Germline assignment: CDR1 SGHRS and CDR2 YFSETQ. V trimming: 0 bases; J trimming: 2 bases; junction bases outside the gene matches: 7. The CDR3 is made up of 16 amino acids. This CDR3 reads CASSLAAGWGQETQYF. CDR3 nucleotides: TGCGCCAGCAGCTTGGCAGCGGGATGGGGACAAGAGACCCAGTACTTC.

This clone was counted only a few times. The chain links TRBV7-2 to TRBJ1-1, with 7 bases matching TRBD1. V lost 3 bases and J lost 0; bases outside the gene matches: 7. This CDR3 has 16 residues. Germline values: CDR1 SGHTA, CDR2 FQGNSA. CDR3 bases: TGTGCCAGCAGCTTCGGGGACAGAGTACTGAACACTGAAGCTTTCTTT. It specifies CASSFGDRVLNTEAFF.

This chain joins TRBV29-1 and TRBJ1-1; D remains unclear. Germline CDR1 SQVTM, CDR2 ANQGSEA. With 3 bases removed from V and 6 bases from J, the gap between germline ends came to 26 bases. CDR3 length: 17 residues. This CDR3 reads CSVDRRDDVWSLPEAFF. Written as DNA, the CDR3 is TGCAGCGTTGACCGACGCGATGACGTTTGGTCCCTCCCTGAAGCTTTCTTT.

The J gene is TRBJ2-3, the V gene TRBV2; tentative D call: TRBD1 (6 bases). Looked up from germline, CDR1 is SNHLY and CDR2 is FYNNEI. V lost 5 bases to trimming and J lost 2 bases, with 14 bases between them. The CDR3 has 15 amino acids. CDR3 amino acids: CASSPSGVPTDTQYF. CDR3 DNA: TGTGCCAGCAGTCCTTCAGGGGTGCCCACAGATACGCAGTATTTT.

This clone was observed a few times. The rearrangement links TRBV25-1 to TRBJ1-6; no firm D call. The length of the CDR3 is 12 residues. The germline V and J ends were trimmed by 6 bases and 7 bases, with 7 bases remaining between them. The germline CDR1 and CDR2 sequences are MGHDK and SYGVNS. CDR3 residues: CASSAPNSPLHF. As DNA, the CDR3 is TGTGCCAGCAGCGCTCCCAATTCACCCCTCCACTTT.

This clone turned up a few times. The chain links TRBV4-3 to TRBJ1-2; tentatively, D is TRBD1 (6 bases). Trimming cost V 1 base and J 5 bases, with 14 bases left between them. This CDR3 region has 15 residues. CDR1 is LGHNA and CDR2 is YSLEER in the germline V gene. CDR3 residues: CASSQVGSDSYGYTF. Here the CDR3 DNA reads TGCGCCAGCAGCCAAGTTGGTTCGGACAGTTATGGCTACACCTTC.

This clone was counted a single time. This chain uses TRBV7-8 with TRBJ1-1; tentatively, D is TRBD1 (6 bases). Germline-derived CDR1 and CDR2 are SGHVS and FQNEAQ. The CDR3 totals 11 residues. Trimming shortened V by 7 bases and J by 3 bases, and 6 bases separated the two germline ends. The CDR3 protein is CASKGDTEAFF. The CDR3 region has the DNA TGTGCCAGCAAGGGGGACACTGAAGCTTTCTTT.

This clone has only a few counts. This chain joins TRBV9 and TRBJ2-3; 9 nucleotides match TRBD2. Germline trimming cut 5 bases from V and 0 bases from J; bases unmatched to any gene: 7. This CDR3 is 16 amino acids long. CDR1 and CDR2 (germline): SGDLS, YYNGEE. CDR3 bases: TGTGCCAGCAGAGACAAGACTAGCGGTAGCACAGATACGCAGTATTTT. It yields the protein CASRDKTSGSTDTQYF.

The rearrangement links TRBV2 to TRBJ1-1, with 8 bases lining up with TRBD1. Germline CDR1 SNHLY, CDR2 FYNNEI. With V trimmed by 6 bases and J by 8 bases, 11 bases remained unmatched. CDR3 length: 14 amino acids. The CDR3 here is CASSLRTGLSEAFF. CDR3 in DNA: TGTGCCAGCAGCCTCCGGACAGGGCTTTCCGAAGCTTTCTTT. Drawing the rest from reference TRBV2 and TRBJ1-1, the complete variable domain is EPEVTQTPSHQVTQMGQEVILRCVPISNHLYFYWYRQILGQKVEFLVSFYNNEISEKSEIFDDQFSVERPDGSNFTLKIRSTKLEDSAMYFCASSLRTGLSEAFFGQGTRLTVV.

In its sample, this clone was seen a few times. The chain couples TRBV28 to TRBJ1-5; TRBD1 aligns across 8 bases. Unmatched junction bases numbered 5, after V lost 10 bases and J lost 6 bases. CDR1 and CDR2 from the germline V gene are MDHEN and SYDVKM. CDR3 length: 12 residues. CDR3 amino acids: CATQTGVQPQHF. The CDR3, as DNA: TGTGCCACACAGACAGGGGTTCAGCCCCAGCATTTT.

This clone appeared a few times. Other DNA sequences in the sample encode the same CDR3. This chain links TRBV29-1 with TRBJ1-1, with D tentatively TRBD1 (5 bases). The CDR3 loop spans 11 amino acids. Trimming left V 6 bases short and J 3 bases short, with 8 bases between. The germline gives CDR1 SQVTM, CDR2 ANQGSEA. CDR3 bases: TGCAGCGTCTCGGGGGACACTGAAGCTTTCTTT. Translation: CSVSGDTEAFF.